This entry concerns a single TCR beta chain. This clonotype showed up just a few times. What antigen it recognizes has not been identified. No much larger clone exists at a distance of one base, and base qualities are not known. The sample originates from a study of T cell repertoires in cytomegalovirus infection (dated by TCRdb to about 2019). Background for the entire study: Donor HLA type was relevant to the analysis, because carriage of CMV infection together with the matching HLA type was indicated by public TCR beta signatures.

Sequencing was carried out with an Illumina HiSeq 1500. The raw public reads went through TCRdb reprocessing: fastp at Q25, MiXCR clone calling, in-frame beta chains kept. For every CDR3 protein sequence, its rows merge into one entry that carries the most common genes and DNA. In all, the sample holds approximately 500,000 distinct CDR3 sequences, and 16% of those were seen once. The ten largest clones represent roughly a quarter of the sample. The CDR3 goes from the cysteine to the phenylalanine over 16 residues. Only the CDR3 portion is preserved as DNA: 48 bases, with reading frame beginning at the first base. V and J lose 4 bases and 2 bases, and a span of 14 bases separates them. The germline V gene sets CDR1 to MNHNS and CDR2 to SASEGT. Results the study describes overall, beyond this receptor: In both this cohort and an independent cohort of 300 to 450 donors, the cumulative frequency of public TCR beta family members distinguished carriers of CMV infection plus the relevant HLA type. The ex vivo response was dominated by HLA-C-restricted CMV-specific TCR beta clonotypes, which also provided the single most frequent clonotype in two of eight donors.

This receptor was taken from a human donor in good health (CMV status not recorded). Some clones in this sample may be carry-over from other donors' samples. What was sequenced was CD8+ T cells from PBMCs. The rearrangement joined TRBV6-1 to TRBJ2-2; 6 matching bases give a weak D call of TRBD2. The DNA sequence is TGTGCCAGCAGTGGACACCGGGACTTCAACACCGGGGAGCTGTTTTTT. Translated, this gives CASSGHRDFNTGELFF.